Each of the 21 T cell receptor beta chains below was sequenced from the same sample in a study of blood T cell repertoires in COVID-19. Generated by immunoSEQ multiplex PCR, the TCRdb table keeps only in-frame clones and is missing some. The data show around 150,000 clones, about 86% seen once. The sequenced sample consisted of peripheral blood. The receptors stem from a man between 60 and 75 years old with acute or convalescent COVID-19.

The chain joins TRBV11-2 to TRBJ1-1, with D unresolved. The CDR3 consists of 15 residues. Germline lookup yields CDR1 SGHAT and CDR2 FQNNGV. Trimming removed 2 bases at V and 1 base at J, with 11 bases between. CDR3 loop: CASSLFGGSNTEAFF. The CDR3 nucleotides read TGTGCCAGCAGCTTATTTGGCGGATCGAACACTGAAGCTTTCTTT.

The genes are TRBV5-1 and TRBJ2-1, with TRBD2 matching 7 bases. Germline CDR1 and CDR2: SGHRS and YFSETQ. The CDR3 contains 14 residues. V dropped 0 bases and J dropped 7; count of bases not matched to a gene: 4. DNA of the CDR3: TGCGCCAGCAGCTTGGAAAATAGCGGGAATGAGCAGTTCTTC. Translating it yields CASSLENSGNEQFF.

This clone showed up just once. This rearrangement joins TRBV30 to TRBJ2-5, with D hard to call. V was trimmed by 1 base and J by 5 bases, leaving 5 bases between them. CDR3 length: 11 amino acids. CDR1 is GTSNPN, CDR2 SVGIG, per germline (reference sequence). The DNA of the CDR3 is TGTGCCTGGAGTGAGAGGGAGACCCAGTACTTC. Protein: CAWSERETQYF. The variable domain in full, completed from reference TRBV30 and TRBJ2-5, reads SQTIHQWPATLVQPVGSPLSLECTVEGTSNPNLYWYRQAAGRGLQLLFYSVGIGQISSEVPQNLSASRPQDRQFILSSKKLLLSDSGFYLCAWSERETQYFGPGTRLLVL.

The chain is built from TRBV7-9 and TRBJ2-3; 11 bases align to TRBD2. Germline V lookup: CDR1 SEHNR, CDR2 FQNEAQ (reference sequence). The V segment lost 5 bases and the J segment 4 bases; nucleotides outside the gene matches: 2. This CDR3 has 14 amino acids. CDR3 in amino acids: CASSTSGSSDTQYF. In DNA, the CDR3 is TGTGCCAGCAGCACTAGCGGGAGCTCAGATACGCAGTATTTT. Based on the CDR3 plus reference TRBV7-9 and TRBJ2-3, the full variable domain is DTGVSQNPRHKITKRGQNVTFRCDPISEHNRLYWYRQTLGQGPEFLTYFQNEAQLEKSRLLSDRFSAERPKGSFSTLEIQRTEQGDSAMYLCASSTSGSSDTQYFGPGTRLTVL.

The J gene is TRBJ2-3, the V gene TRBV7-3; D remains unclear. The V and J ends lost 0 bases and 6 bases respectively, with 10 bases between them. The CDR3 is 14 amino acids. Germline CDR1 SGHTA, CDR2 FQGTGA. CDR3 in DNA: TGTGCCAGCAGCTTAACGGCTCGCTGGGATACGCAGTATTTT. As protein: CASSLTARWDTQYF.

This clone was detected once. V gene TRBV6-5 combines with J gene TRBJ1-1, with D hard to call. The germline V and J ends were trimmed by 10 bases and 1 base, with 13 bases remaining between them. Germline V gives CDR1 MNHEY, CDR2 SVGAGI. The length of the CDR3 is 13 residues. CDR3: CAIYLGRNTEAFF. The CDR3 bases are TGTGCCATCTATCTGGGCAGGAACACTGAAGCTTTCTTT.

The chain combines TRBV4-1 with TRBJ1-1; D is perhaps TRBD1 (6 bases). V lost 4 bases and J lost 0, with 27 bases in between. In germline, CDR1 is MGHRA, CDR2 YSYEKL. CDR3 length: 20 residues. CDR3 sequence: CASSPTSLQGSGNMNTEAFF. In DNA, the CDR3 is TGCGCCAGCAGCCCGACCTCGCTCCAGGGGTCAGGGAACATGAACACTGAAGCTTTCTTT.

J is TRBJ1-2 and V is TRBV28; D possibly corresponds to TRBD1 (5 bases). Trimming shortened V by 6 bases and J by 7 bases, and 12 bases separated the two germline ends. The CDR3 extends over 12 amino acids. The germline gives CDR1 MDHEN, CDR2 SYDVKM. The CDR3 reads CASSLTVPGYTF. CDR3 DNA sequence: TGTGCCAGCAGCCTGACAGTTCCTGGCTACACCTTC.

The genes are TRBV18 and TRBJ2-1, with 8 bases fitting TRBD1. This CDR3 has 12 amino acids. V was pared by 3 bases and J by 12 bases, with 4 bases of the junction left unmatched. Germline-derived CDR1 and CDR2 are KGHSH and LQKENI. CDR3 region: CASSPTGAGQFF. CDR3 nucleotides: TGTGCCAGCTCACCGACAGGGGCTGGGCAGTTCTTC. Combining the CDR3 with reference TRBV18 and TRBJ2-1 gives the whole variable domain NAGVMQNPRHLVRRRGQEARLRCSPMKGHSHVYWYRQLPEEGLKFMVYLQKENIIDESGMPKERFSAEFPKEGPSILRIQQVVRGDSAAYFCASSPTGAGQFFGPGTRLTVL.

The chain carries TRBV30 and TRBJ1-5; no clear D. The length of the CDR3 is 13 residues. From germline, CDR1 is GTSNPN and CDR2 SVGIG (reference sequence). The V and J ends lost 2 bases and 5 bases respectively, with 10 bases between them. DNA for the CDR3: TGTGCCTGGAGTAAACAGTCAGATCAGCCCCAGCATTTT. It specifies CAWSKQSDQPQHF. Together with reference TRBV30 and TRBJ1-5, the CDR3 gives the full variable domain: SQTIHQWPATLVQPVGSPLSLECTVEGTSNPNLYWYRQAAGRGLQLLFYSVGIGQISSEVPQNLSASRPQDRQFILSSKKLLLSDSGFYLCAWSKQSDQPQHFGDGTRLSIL.

This clone has just one count. J is TRBJ2-2 and V is TRBV28; TRBD2 matches 7 bases. CDR1 and CDR2 (germline): MDHEN, SYDVKM. With V trimmed by 7 bases and J by 1 base, 12 bases remained unmatched. The CDR3 covers 17 residues. The CDR3 region is CASIPRASGGNTGELFF. The CDR3, as DNA: TGTGCCAGCATCCCTCGGGCTAGCGGAGGGAACACCGGGGAGCTGTTTTTT.

The rearrangement joins TRBV28 to TRBJ1-4; D is uncertain. Germline CDR1 and CDR2: MDHEN and SYDVKM. V lost 6 bases to trimming and J lost 8 bases, with 16 bases between them. The CDR3 contains 14 residues. The CDR3 DNA follows: TGTGCCAGCAGAGGGTTCAGGAGCGGGGAAAAACTGTTTTTT. This translates into CASRGFRSGEKLFF.

The gene calls are TRBV11-2 and TRBJ1-1; a possible D gene is TRBD1 (5 bases). The germline gives CDR1 SGHAT, CDR2 FQNNGV. The CDR3 sequence is 14 residues long. Trimming left V 5 bases short and J 4 bases short, with 14 bases between. CDR3 loop: CASSPQRGGTEAFF. The CDR3, as DNA: TGTGCCAGCAGCCCACAGAGGGGAGGCACTGAAGCTTTCTTT. Using reference TRBV11-2 and TRBJ1-1 for the parts outside the CDR3, the full variable domain is EAGVAQSPRYKIIEKRQSVAFWCNPISGHATLYWYQQILGQGPKLLIQFQNNGVVDDSQLPKDRFSAERLKGVDSTLKIQPAKLEDSAVYLCASSPQRGGTEAFFGQGTRLTVV.

The table lists this clone with a count of one. This same CDR3 is encoded by further DNA sequences in the sample. The J gene is TRBJ2-5, the V gene TRBV5-1; TRBD2 matches at 11 bases. V dropped 4 bases and J dropped 4; count of bases not matched to a gene: 0. Germline assignment: CDR1 SGHRS and CDR2 YFSETQ. The CDR3 is 13 amino acids. CDR3 region: CASSGLAGETQYF. Here the CDR3 DNA reads TGCGCCAGCAGCGGACTAGCGGGAGAGACCCAGTACTTC.

This chain joins TRBV27 and TRBJ2-3; perhaps TRBD2 as D (5 bases). Germline CDR1 reads MNHEY; CDR2 reads SMNVEV (reference sequence). The V and J ends lost 8 bases and 1 base respectively, with 19 bases between them. The CDR3 loop spans 16 amino acids. This CDR3 reads CASGLGRPRGTDTQYF. CDR3 nucleotides: TGTGCCAGCGGTCTCGGCCGACCGAGGGGCACAGATACGCAGTATTTT.

The chain uses TRBV5-1 and TRBJ2-3; TRBD2 is a possible D gene (7 bases). The CDR3 extends over 16 amino acids. Trimming removed 4 bases at V and 5 bases at J, with 20 bases between. Per the germline V gene, CDR1 is SGHRS and CDR2 is YFSETQ. The CDR3 loop reads CASSASGASGLDTQYF. The CDR3, as DNA: TGCGCCAGCAGCGCCTCAGGGGCTAGCGGCCTAGATACGCAGTATTTT.

V is TRBV2 and J is TRBJ1-2; D is unclear. The germline gives CDR1 SNHLY, CDR2 FYNNEI. This CDR3 contains 13 residues. Between the trimmed V and J ends, which lost 3 bases and 3 bases, there was a span of 8 bases. CDR3 residues: CASSEAVYYGYTF. The CDR3 DNA reads TGTGCCAGCAGTGAGGCGGTGTACTATGGCTACACCTTC.

The rearrangement links TRBV4-2 to TRBJ1-4, with D possibly matching TRBD1 (6 bases). With 0 bases removed from V and 0 bases from J, the gap between germline ends came to 14 bases. The CDR3 runs to 18 residues. The V gene's germline CDR1 is LGHNA and CDR2 YNFKEQ. The CDR3 sequence: CASSQDALGAATNEKLFF. Written as DNA, the CDR3 is TGTGCCAGCAGCCAAGATGCGCTGGGGGCCGCAACTAATGAAAAACTGTTTTTT.

This rearrangement joins TRBV2 to TRBJ1-2; D is unclear. From germline, CDR1 is SNHLY and CDR2 FYNNEI. The CDR3 contains 13 residues. V was cut by 4 bases and J by 4 bases, with 10 bases left in between. CDR3 protein: CASSATGLYGYTF. The DNA of the CDR3 is TGTGCCAGCAGTGCGACCGGACTCTATGGCTACACCTTC.

This chain links TRBV9 with TRBJ1-5; TRBD1 agrees at 8 bases. V gave up 4 bases and J gave up 0 bases; unmatched junction bases: 3. This CDR3 region has 15 residues. CDR1 is SGDLS, CDR2 YYNGEE, per germline. The CDR3 region has the DNA TGTGCCAGCAGCCCGGACAGGGTTAGCAATCAGCCCCAGCATTTT. Residues: CASSPDRVSNQPQHF.

This sequence joins TRBV7-9 and TRBJ2-5; 8 bases match TRBD2. After removal of 3 bases from V and 4 bases from J, the junction contained 1 base not matched to a gene. The CDR3 has 13 residues. CDR1 SEHNR and CDR2 FQNEAQ come from the germline V gene (reference sequence). CDR3 coding DNA: TGTGCCAGCAGCTTTAGCGGGGCAGAGACCCAGTACTTC. Translating gives CASSFSGAETQYF.